The rows below give T cell receptor beta chains drawn from one sample of a study of blood T cell repertoires in COVID-19. TCRdb's copy holds only in-frame clones and misses some; the assay was immunoSEQ multiplex PCR. The sample records 110,000 to 150,000 clones, 88% being singletons. Sequencing was done on a sample of peripheral blood. All receptors derive from a woman in her 50s with acute or convalescent COVID-19. Both conserved end residues are part of each CDR3. A D gene is named only where the DNA matches it firmly. The size entry is marked missing in some rows and otherwise reads once, few, many or a size class.

>.|TRBV3-1/TRBV3-2|TRBJ1-5|once
CASSQDPAGLNQPQHF
TGTGCCAGCAGCCAAGATCCAGCGGGTCTCAATCAGCCCCAGCATTTT
>.|TRBV15|TRBJ2-6|.
CATSRASGAGANVLTF
TGTGCCACCAGCAGAGCCTCGGGGGCTGGGGCCAACGTCCTGACTTTC
>TRBD1|TRBV7-2|TRBJ2-2|.
CASSRQGAKTGELFF
TGTGCCAGCAGCAGACAGGGGGCAAAGACCGGGGAGCTGTTTTTT
>.|TRBV12-3/TRBV12-4|TRBJ2-1|.
CASAVDYNEQFF
TGTGCCAGCGCGGTAGATTACAATGAGCAGTTCTTC
>.|TRBV21-1|TRBJ2-7|.
CASSKNTCRRSKSYEQYF
TGTGCCAGCAGCAAAAACACGTGCCGGAGGAGTAAGTCCTACGAGCAGTACTTC
>.|TRBV11-2|TRBJ1-2|.
CASSLDGGTYGYTF
TGTGCCAGCAGCTTAGATGGGGGCACCTATGGCTACACCTTC
>TRBD2|TRBV11-2|TRBJ2-3|.
CASSFGLAGPTDTQYF
TGTGCCAGCAGCTTCGGACTAGCGGGACCCACAGATACGCAGTATTTT
>TRBD2|TRBV29-1|TRBJ2-7|.
CSVHSPGAGGIDEQYF
TGCAGCGTTCATTCCCCGGGGGCGGGAGGGATAGATGAGCAGTACTTC
>TRBD2|TRBV24-1|TRBJ2-1|.
CATSRGGGLNEQFF
TGTGCCACCAGCCGTGGCGGGGGGCTAAATGAGCAGTTCTTC
>.|TRBV24-1|TRBJ2-1|.
CATSDFGSPNLDEQFF
TGTGCCACCAGTGATTTTGGTAGCCCCAACCTCGATGAGCAGTTCTTC
>TRBD1|TRBV6-5|TRBJ2-7|.
CASSYSGQGGNEQYF
TGTGCCAGCAGTTACTCGGGACAGGGGGGCAACGAGCAGTACTTC
>.|TRBV7-2|TRBJ2-7|.
CASSLGAGFSYEQYF
TGTGCCAGCAGCTTAGGGGCAGGCTTCTCCTACGAGCAGTACTTC
>.|TRBV7-8|TRBJ2-1|.
CASSLYIDNEQFF
TGTGCCAGCAGCCTCTATATAGACAATGAGCAGTTCTTC
>.|TRBV2|TRBJ1-3|.
CASSDQVIGNTIYF
TGTGCCAGCAGTGACCAGGTGATTGGAAACACCATATATTTT
>TRBD1|TRBV6-5|TRBJ1-5|.
CASSYSGTGMGQPQHF
TGTGCCAGCAGTTACTCCGGGACAGGAATGGGTCAGCCCCAGCATTTT
>.|TRBV21-1|TRBJ1-6|.
CASSKEDRGQTTYNSPLHF
TGTGCCAGCAGCAAAGAGGACAGGGGTCAAACTACTTATAATTCACCCCTCCACTTT
>TRBD1|TRBV7-9|TRBJ2-5|.
CASSRQGRETQYF
TGTGCCAGCAGCCGACAGGGAAGAGAGACCCAGTACTTC
>.|TRBV5-4|TRBJ1-6|.
CASSLKRQVNSPLHF
TGTGCCAGCAGCTTAAAACGACAGGTTAATTCACCCCTCCACTTT
>.|TRBV5-5|TRBJ1-1|.
CASSPAWRGAVEAFF
TGTGCCAGCAGCCCCGCGTGGCGAGGTGCAGTAGAAGCTTTCTTT
>TRBD1|TRBV19|TRBJ1-5|.
CASSNRGFSNQPQHF
TGTGCCAGTAGTAACAGGGGATTTAGCAATCAGCCCCAGCATTTT
>TRBD2|TRBV6-4|TRBJ2-1|once
CASSELASSYNEQFF
TGTGCCAGCAGTGAACTAGCGAGCTCCTACAATGAGCAGTTCTTC
>TRBD2|TRBV27|TRBJ2-2|.
CASSPPSGRAVGGELFF
TGTGCCAGCAGTCCCCCTAGCGGGAGGGCCGTCGGCGGGGAGCTGTTTTTT
>TRBD1|TRBV6-6|TRBJ2-7|.
CASSPSGTGPYEQYF
TGTGCCAGCAGTCCATCCGGGACAGGGCCCTACGAGCAGTACTTC
>TRBD1|TRBV7-4|TRBJ1-6|.
CASSSSSQGASYNSPLHF
TGTGCCAGCAGCTCTAGTAGTCAGGGGGCGTCGTATAATTCACCCCTCCACTTT
>.|TRBV27|TRBJ1-2|.
CASSLSRGYGYTF
TGTGCCAGCAGTTTGTCCCGCGGATATGGCTACACCTTC
>.|TRBV19|TRBJ1-2|.
CASSIQYYGYTF
TGTGCCAGTAGTATCCAGTACTATGGCTACACCTTC
>TRBD1|TRBV6-5|TRBJ1-2|.
CASTPDRDYGYTF
TGTGCCAGCACCCCTGACAGGGACTATGGCTACACCTTC
>.|TRBV19|TRBJ1-1|.
CASQTRGRLEAFF
TGTGCCAGCCAAACCAGGGGACGGCTTGAAGCTTTCTTT
>TRBD1|TRBV5-1|TRBJ2-3|.
CASSTDRGATDTQYF
TGCGCCAGCAGCACCGACAGGGGCGCCACAGATACGCAGTATTTT
>TRBD2|TRBV24-1|TRBJ2-1|.
CATSSDRGGDYNEQFF
TGTGCCACCAGTTCGGATCGCGGGGGGGATTACAATGAGCAGTTCTTC
>.|TRBV7-9|TRBJ1-2|.
CASSDITVNYGYTF
TGTGCCAGCAGCGATATCACGGTGAACTATGGCTACACCTTC
>TRBD1|TRBV5-4|TRBJ1-1|.
CASSWGTGANTEAFF
TGTGCCAGCAGCTGGGGGACAGGGGCGAACACTGAAGCTTTCTTT
>TRBD1|TRBV3-1/TRBV3-2|TRBJ1-3|.
CASSDPGQGAYTIYF
TGTGCCAGCAGCGACCCGGGACAGGGGGCTTACACCATATATTTT
>.|TRBV12-3/TRBV12-4|TRBJ1-1|.
CASSFFPNTEAFF
TGTGCCAGCAGTTTCTTCCCGAACACTGAAGCTTTCTTT
>TRBD1|TRBV19|TRBJ1-3|.
CASSIPDRAGNTIYF
TGTGCCAGTAGTATCCCGGACAGGGCTGGAAACACCATATATTTT
>.|TRBV2|TRBJ1-4|.
CASTGLGLGEKLFF
TGTGCCAGCACAGGACTGGGACTCGGTGAAAAACTGTTTTTT
>TRBD2|TRBV5-1|TRBJ2-7|.
CASTPRQGLMSSGRARSYEQYF
TGCGCCAGCACCCCCCGACAGGGGCTTATGTCTAGCGGGAGGGCCCGGTCCTACGAGCAGTACTTC
>TRBD1|TRBV7-9|TRBJ1-2|once
CASSLALLGQGYGYTF
TGTGCCAGCAGCTTAGCGTTGTTGGGACAGGGATATGGCTACACCTTC
>.|TRBV20-1|TRBJ1-1|few
CSAEVDTEAFF
TGCAGTGCTGAGGTGGACACTGAAGCTTTCTTT
>TRBD2|TRBV27|TRBJ2-2|.
CASSFWLAGVSELFF
TGTGCCAGCAGTTTTTGGCTAGCGGGAGTATCGGAGCTGTTTTTT
>TRBD1|TRBV11-2|TRBJ1-1|.
CASSLETGATEAFF
TGTGCCAGCAGCTTAGAGACAGGGGCCACTGAAGCTTTCTTT
>.|TRBV3-1/TRBV3-2|TRBJ1-3|.
CASSPGWDTIYF
TGTGCCAGCAGCCCGGGGTGGGACACCATATATTTT
>.|TRBV24-1|TRBJ1-2|.
CATSDTRGGNRNYGYTF
TGTGCCACCAGTGATACAAGGGGCGGCAATAGAAACTATGGCTACACCTTC
>.|TRBV29-1|TRBJ2-6|.
CSVRGGSGANVLTF
TGCAGCGTAAGAGGCGGCTCTGGGGCCAACGTCCTGACTTTC
>.|TRBV24-1|TRBJ1-1|.
CATRDRNTEAFF
TGTGCCACCAGGGACAGAAACACTGAAGCTTTCTTT
>.|TRBV27|TRBJ1-1|once
CASSLSRNTEAFF
TGTGCCAGCAGTTTGTCCAGGAACACTGAAGCTTTCTTT
>TRBD1|TRBV24-1|TRBJ1-2|.
CATRDRDGYTF
TGTGCCACCCGGGACAGGGATGGCTACACCTTC